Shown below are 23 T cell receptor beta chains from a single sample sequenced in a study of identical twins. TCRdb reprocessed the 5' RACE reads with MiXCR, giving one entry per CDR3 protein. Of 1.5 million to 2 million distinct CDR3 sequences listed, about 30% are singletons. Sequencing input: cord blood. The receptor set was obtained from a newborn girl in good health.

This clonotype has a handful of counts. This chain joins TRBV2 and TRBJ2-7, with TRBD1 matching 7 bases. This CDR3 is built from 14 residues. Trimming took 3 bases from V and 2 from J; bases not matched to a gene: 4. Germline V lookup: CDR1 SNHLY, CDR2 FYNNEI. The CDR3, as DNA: TGTGCCAGCAGTGACCGACAGGGAACCTACGAGCAGTACTTC. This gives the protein CASSDRQGTYEQYF. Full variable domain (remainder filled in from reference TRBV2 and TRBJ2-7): EPEVTQTPSHQVTQMGQEVILRCVPISNHLYFYWYRQILGQKVEFLVSFYNNEISEKSEIFDDQFSVERPDGSNFTLKIRSTKLEDSAMYFCASSDRQGTYEQYFGPGTRLTVT.

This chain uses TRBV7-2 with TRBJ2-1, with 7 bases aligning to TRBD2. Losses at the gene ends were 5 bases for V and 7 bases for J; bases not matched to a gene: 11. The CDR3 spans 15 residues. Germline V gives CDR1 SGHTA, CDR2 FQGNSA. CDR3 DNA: TGTGCCAGCAGCACGCGTAGCGGGTTGGGGAATGAGCAGTTCTTC. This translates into CASSTRSGLGNEQFF.

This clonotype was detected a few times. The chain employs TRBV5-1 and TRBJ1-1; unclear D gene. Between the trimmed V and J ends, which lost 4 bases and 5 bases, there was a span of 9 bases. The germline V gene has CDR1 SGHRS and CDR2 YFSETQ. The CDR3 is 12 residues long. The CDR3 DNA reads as TGCGCCAGCAGCGAAGGGTTGACTGAAGCTTTCTTT. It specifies CASSEGLTEAFF.

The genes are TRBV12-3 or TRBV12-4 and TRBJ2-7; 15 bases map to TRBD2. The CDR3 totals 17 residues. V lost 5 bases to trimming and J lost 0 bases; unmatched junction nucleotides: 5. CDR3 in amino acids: CASSLGLAGGISYEQYF. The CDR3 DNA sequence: TGTGCCAGCAGTCTCGGACTAGCGGGAGGGATCTCCTACGAGCAGTACTTC.

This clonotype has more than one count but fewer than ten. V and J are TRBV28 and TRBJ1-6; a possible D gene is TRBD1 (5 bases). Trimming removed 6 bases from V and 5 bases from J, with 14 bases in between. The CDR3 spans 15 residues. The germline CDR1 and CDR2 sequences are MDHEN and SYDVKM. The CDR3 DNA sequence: TGTGCCAGCAGGGTTCAGGGAGTAAATAATTCACCCCTCCACTTT. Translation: CASRVQGVNNSPLHF. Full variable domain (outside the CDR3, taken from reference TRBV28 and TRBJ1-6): DVKVTQSSRYLVKRTGEKVFLECVQDMDHENMFWYRQDPGLGLRLIYFSYDVKMKEKGDIPEGYSVSREKKERFSLILESASTNQTSMYLCASRVQGVNNSPLHFGNGTRLTVT.

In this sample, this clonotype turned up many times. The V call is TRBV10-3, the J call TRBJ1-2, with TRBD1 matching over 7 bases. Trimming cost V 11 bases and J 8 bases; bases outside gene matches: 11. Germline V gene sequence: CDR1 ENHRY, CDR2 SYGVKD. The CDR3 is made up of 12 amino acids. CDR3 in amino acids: CAPIRDRDGYTF. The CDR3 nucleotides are TGTGCCCCAATAAGGGACAGAGACGGCTACACCTTC.

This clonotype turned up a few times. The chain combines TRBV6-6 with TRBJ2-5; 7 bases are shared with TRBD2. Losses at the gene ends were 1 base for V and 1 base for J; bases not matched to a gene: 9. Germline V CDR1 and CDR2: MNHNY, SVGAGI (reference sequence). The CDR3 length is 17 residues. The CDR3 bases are TGTGCCAGCAGTTACTTGGCCAGCGGGGCACTCCAAGAGACCCAGTACTTC. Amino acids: CASSYLASGALQETQYF.

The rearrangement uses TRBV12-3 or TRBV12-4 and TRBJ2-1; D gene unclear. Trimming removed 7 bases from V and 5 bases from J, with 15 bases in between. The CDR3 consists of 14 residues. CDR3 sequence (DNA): TGTGCCAGCAAAATGGGCGGAGCAAACAATGAGCAGTTCTTC. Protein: CASKMGGANNEQFF.

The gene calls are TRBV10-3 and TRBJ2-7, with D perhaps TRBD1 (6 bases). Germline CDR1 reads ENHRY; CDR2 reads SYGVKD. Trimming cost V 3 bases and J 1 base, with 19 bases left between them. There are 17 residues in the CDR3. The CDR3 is CAISEGVLRDKSYEQYF. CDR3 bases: TGTGCCATCAGTGAAGGGGTCCTCAGGGACAAATCCTACGAGCAGTACTTC.

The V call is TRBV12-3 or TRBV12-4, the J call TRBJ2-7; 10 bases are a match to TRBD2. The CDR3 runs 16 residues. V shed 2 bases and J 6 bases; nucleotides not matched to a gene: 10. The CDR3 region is CASSLPLLAGMGEQYF. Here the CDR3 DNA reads TGTGCCAGCAGTTTACCCCTACTAGCGGGAATGGGCGAGCAGTACTTC.

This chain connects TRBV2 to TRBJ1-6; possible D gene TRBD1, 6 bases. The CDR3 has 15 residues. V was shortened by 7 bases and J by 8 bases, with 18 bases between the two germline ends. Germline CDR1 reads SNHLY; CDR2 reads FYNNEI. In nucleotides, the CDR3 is TGTGCCAGCACATTGTTCAGGGGACGGGATTCACCCCTCCACTTT. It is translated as CASTLFRGRDSPLHF.

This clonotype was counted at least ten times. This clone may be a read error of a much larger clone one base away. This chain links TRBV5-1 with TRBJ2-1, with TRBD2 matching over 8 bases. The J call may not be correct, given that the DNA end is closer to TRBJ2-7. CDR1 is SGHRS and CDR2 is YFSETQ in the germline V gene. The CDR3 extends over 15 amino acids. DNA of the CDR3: TGTGCCAGCAGCTTAGCGGGGAGCTCCTACAATGAGCAGTACTTC. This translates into CASSLAGSSYNEQYF.

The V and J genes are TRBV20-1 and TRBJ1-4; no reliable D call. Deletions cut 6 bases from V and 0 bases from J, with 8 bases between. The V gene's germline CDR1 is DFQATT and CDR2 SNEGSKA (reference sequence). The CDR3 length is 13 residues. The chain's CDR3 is CSAGGATNEKLFF. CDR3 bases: TGCAGTGCGGGCGGGGCAACTAATGAAAAACTGTTTTTT.

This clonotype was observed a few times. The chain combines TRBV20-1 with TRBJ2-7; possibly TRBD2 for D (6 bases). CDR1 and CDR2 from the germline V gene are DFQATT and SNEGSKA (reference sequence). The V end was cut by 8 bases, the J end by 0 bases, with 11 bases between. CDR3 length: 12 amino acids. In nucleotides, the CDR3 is TGCAGTTTACGGAGGGCCTCCTACGAGCAGTACTTC. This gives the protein CSLRRASYEQYF.

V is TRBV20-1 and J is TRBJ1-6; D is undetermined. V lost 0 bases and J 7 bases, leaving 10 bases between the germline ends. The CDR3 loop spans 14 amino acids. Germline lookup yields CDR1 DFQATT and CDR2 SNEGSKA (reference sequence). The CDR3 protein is CSARDSGRNSPLHF. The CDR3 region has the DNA TGCAGTGCTAGAGATTCAGGCAGGAATTCACCCCTCCACTTT.

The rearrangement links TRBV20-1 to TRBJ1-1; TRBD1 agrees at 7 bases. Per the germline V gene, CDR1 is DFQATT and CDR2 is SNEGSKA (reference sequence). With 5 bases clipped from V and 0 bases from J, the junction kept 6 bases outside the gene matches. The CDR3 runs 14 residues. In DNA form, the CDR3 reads TGCAGTGCTGCCAGACAGGGTTTGAACACTGAAGCTTTCTTT. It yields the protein CSAARQGLNTEAFF.

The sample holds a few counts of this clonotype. The CDR3 here is CSARDPLASEQYF. CDR3 sequence (DNA): TGCAGTGCTAGAGATCCCCTAGCAAGCGAGCAGTACTTC. This rearrangement joins TRBV20-1 to TRBJ2-7; a weak D match, TRBD2 (5 bases). The V end was cut by 0 bases, the J end by 6 bases, with 12 bases between. This CDR3 is built from 13 residues. Germline V gives CDR1 DFQATT, CDR2 SNEGSKA (reference sequence).

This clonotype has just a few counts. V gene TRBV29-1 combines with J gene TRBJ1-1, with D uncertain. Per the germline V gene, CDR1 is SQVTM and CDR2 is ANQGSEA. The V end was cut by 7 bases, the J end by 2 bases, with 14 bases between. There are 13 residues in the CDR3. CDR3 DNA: TGCAGCGCCATGAAGCCCCTAAACACTGAAGCTTTCTTT. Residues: CSAMKPLNTEAFF.

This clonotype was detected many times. The CDR3 region is CASSLATTAGGSTDTQYF. The CDR3, as DNA: TGCGCCAGCAGCTTGGCCACTACCGCGGGGGGGAGCACAGATACGCAGTATTTT. This chain connects TRBV5-1 to TRBJ2-3; 9 bases line up with TRBD2. This CDR3 comprises 18 residues. V shed 0 bases, J shed 0 bases, and the junction held 8 bases outside the gene matches. Germline V gene sequence: CDR1 SGHRS, CDR2 YFSETQ.

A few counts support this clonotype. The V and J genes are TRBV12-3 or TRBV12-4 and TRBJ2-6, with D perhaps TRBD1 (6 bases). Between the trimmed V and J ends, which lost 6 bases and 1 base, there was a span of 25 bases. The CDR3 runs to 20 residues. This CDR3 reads CASSHYRNRASLSGANVLTF. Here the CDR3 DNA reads TGTGCCAGCAGCCATTACCGGAACAGGGCCTCCTTATCTGGGGCCAACGTCCTGACTTTC.

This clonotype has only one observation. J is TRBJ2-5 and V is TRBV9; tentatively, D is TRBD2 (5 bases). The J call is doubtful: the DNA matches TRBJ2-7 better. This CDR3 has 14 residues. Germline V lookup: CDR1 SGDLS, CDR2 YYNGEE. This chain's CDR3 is CASSVGRVRGEQYF. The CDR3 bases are TGTGCCAGCAGCGTAGGGCGGGTGAGAGGCGAGCAGTACTTC.

CDR3 bases: TGTGCCAGCAGCCATCGAGCGGGAGGGAGTTTGGAGACCCAGTTCTTC. This encodes CASSHRAGGSLETQFF. This chain links TRBV7-2 with TRBJ2-1, with 10 bases aligning to TRBD2. The ends lost 5 bases at V and 13 bases at J; junction bases unmatched: 17. The CDR3 has 16 residues. The germline V gene has CDR1 SGHTA and CDR2 FQGNSA.

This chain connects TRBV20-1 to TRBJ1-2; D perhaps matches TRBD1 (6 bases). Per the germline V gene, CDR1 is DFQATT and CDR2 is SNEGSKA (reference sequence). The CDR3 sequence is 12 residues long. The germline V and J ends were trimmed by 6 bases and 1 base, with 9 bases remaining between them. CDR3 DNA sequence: TGCAGTGCGATGGGACATAACTATGGCTACACCTTC. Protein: CSAMGHNYGYTF.